Following are 18 T cell receptor beta chains from one sample sequenced in a study of T-cell memory formation after mild COVID-19. TCRdb reprocessed the 5' RACE reads with MiXCR, giving one entry per CDR3 protein. The data contain hundreds of thousands of distinct CDR3 sequences, about 20% of them singletons. Sequencing was carried out using PBMCs or a T cell subset sorted from them (not recorded which). Receptors originate from an adult woman who had mild COVID-19 (a few samples of this study predate the infection). Cell type and time point are not known.

The rearrangement links TRBV5-1 to TRBJ1-2; TRBD1 matches 8 bases. The germline gives CDR1 SGHRS, CDR2 YFSETQ. V shed 5 bases and J 5 bases; nucleotides not matched to a gene: 11. The CDR3 sequence is 15 residues long. The CDR3 region is CASRLTGASLYGYTF. CDR3 sequence (DNA): TGCGCCAGCAGGTTGACAGGGGCTAGTCTGTATGGCTACACCTTC. Filled out from reference TRBV5-1 and TRBJ1-2, the complete variable domain reads KAGVTQTPRYLIKTRGQQVTLSCSPISGHRSVSWYQQTPGQGLQFLFEYFSETQRNKGNFPGRFSGRQFSNSRSEMNVSTLELGDSALYLCASRLTGASLYGYTFGSGTRLTVV.

The chain has TRBV15 and TRBJ2-3; 7 bases line up with TRBD2. The CDR3 contains 19 residues. V trimming: 0 bases; J trimming: 2 bases; junction bases outside the gene matches: 14. Germline V gene sequence: CDR1 LNHNV, CDR2 YYDKDF (reference sequence). The chain's CDR3 is CATSRESWIRAGLTDTQYF. CDR3 sequence (DNA): TGTGCCACCAGCAGAGAGAGTTGGATCCGAGCGGGGCTCACAGATACGCAGTATTTT.

A few counts support this clonotype. The rearrangement links TRBV9 to TRBJ2-2, with 10 bases fitting TRBD2. Germline CDR1 is SGDLS and CDR2 is YYNGEE. CDR3 length: 17 residues. Germline trimming cut 3 bases from V and 7 bases from J; bases unmatched to any gene: 12. Here the CDR3 reads CASSEAGAGGPYGELFF. In DNA form, the CDR3 reads TGTGCCAGCAGCGAGGCGGGAGCGGGGGGGCCGTACGGGGAGCTGTTTTTT.

The J gene is TRBJ2-1, the V gene TRBV6-5; 12 bases are shared with TRBD2. The V and J ends lost 2 bases and 7 bases, in that order; junction bases with no gene match: 6. This CDR3 spans 16 amino acids. Germline V gene data show CDR1 as MNHEY and CDR2 as SVGAGI. CDR3 bases: TGTGCCAGCAGTTACGGAGGGACTAGCGGGCGAAATGAGCAGTTCTTC. Protein sequence: CASSYGGTSGRNEQFF.

This clonotype was seen a handful of times. The chain combines TRBV6-2 or TRBV6-3 with TRBJ1-2, with D possibly being TRBD1 (6 bases). CDR1 and CDR2 from the germline V gene are MNHEY and SVGEGT. CDR3 length: 12 amino acids. Trimming took 6 bases from V and 8 from J, leaving 13 bases between them. The CDR3 DNA reads TGTGCCAGCAGCCGACAGGCGTCCGGCTACACCTTC. Encoded protein: CASSRQASGYTF.

The chain recombines TRBV4-2 with TRBJ2-5; no reliable D call. Trimming pared 0 bases from V and 0 bases from J, leaving 5 bases between. Germline assignment: CDR1 LGHNA and CDR2 YNFKEQ. CDR3 size: 14 residues. The CDR3 reads CASSQDYYQETQYF. In DNA form, the CDR3 reads TGTGCCAGCAGCCAAGACTACTACCAAGAGACCCAGTACTTC.

The chain is built from TRBV24-1 and TRBJ2-3; D ambiguous. The CDR3 loop spans 13 amino acids. The V gene lost 3 bases and the J gene lost 11 bases, with 14 bases spanning the gap. Germline CDR1 and CDR2: KGHDR and SFDVKD. CDR3 in amino acids: CATSDPGPEKQYF. CDR3 nucleotide sequence: TGTGCCACCAGTGATCCGGGCCCCGAGAAGCAGTATTTT.

This clonotype has a handful of counts. The J gene is TRBJ2-1, the V gene TRBV6-2 or TRBV6-3, with 9 bases that match TRBD1. V was pared by 2 bases and J by 9 bases, with 5 bases of the junction left unmatched. Germline CDR1 is MNHEY and CDR2 is SVGEGT. There are 14 residues in the CDR3. As DNA, the CDR3 is TGTGCCAGCAGTTACGGAGGACAGGGGAGTGAGCAGTTCTTC. Translation: CASSYGGQGSEQFF.

The chain employs TRBV2 and TRBJ1-5; D is possibly TRBD1 (6 bases). The CDR3 is 14 amino acids. Germline V lookup: CDR1 SNHLY, CDR2 FYNNEI. Trimming shortened V by 3 bases and J by 2 bases, and 8 bases separated the two germline ends. CDR3 sequence: CASSDRGRNQPQHF. The CDR3 region has the DNA TGTGCCAGCAGTGACAGGGGTCGCAATCAGCCCCAGCATTTT.

This chain uses TRBV7-3 with TRBJ2-1, with a weak D call TRBD1 (5 bases). The CDR3 is 15 residues long. The germline V gene has CDR1 SGHTA and CDR2 FQGTGA. V lost 5 bases, J lost 1 base, and 12 bases lay in between. The CDR3 DNA reads as TGTGCCAGCAGCGACGTGGCAGGGTCCTACAATGAGCAGTTCTTC. This encodes CASSDVAGSYNEQFF.

To note about this clonotype: A junction end diverges from the germline sequence, so it may reflect a read error. The genes are TRBV19 and TRBJ2-1; 9 bases map to TRBD2. This CDR3 region has 14 residues. Germline lookup yields CDR1 LNHDA and CDR2 SQIVND (reference sequence). CDR3 in amino acids: CDSKGTSRNNEQFF. DNA for the CDR3: TGTGACAGTAAGGGGACTAGCAGGAACAATGAGCAGTTCTTC.

The CDR3: CAISAASHNEQFF. The CDR3 DNA sequence: TGTGCCATCAGTGCGGCTTCCCACAATGAGCAGTTCTTC. The rearrangement joins TRBV10-3 to TRBJ2-1; no firm D call. Trimming pared 4 bases from V and 5 bases from J, leaving 9 bases between. The CDR3 extends over 13 amino acids. Looked up from germline, CDR1 is ENHRY and CDR2 is SYGVKD.

V gene TRBV7-9 combines with J gene TRBJ2-3; no clear D. The CDR3 is made up of 9 amino acids. Trimming shortened V by 11 bases and J by 7 bases, and 7 bases separated the two germline ends. CDR1 is SEHNR and CDR2 is FQNEAQ in the germline V gene (reference sequence). CDR3 DNA: TGTGCCCCCGGAAATACGCAGTATTTT. This sequence encodes CAPGNTQYF.

This clonotype was counted at least ten times. The rearrangement uses TRBV2 and TRBJ1-1; tentative D call: TRBD1 (5 bases). CDR3 size: 16 residues. Between the trimmed V and J ends, which lost 8 bases and 5 bases, there was a span of 24 bases. Germline V gives CDR1 SNHLY, CDR2 FYNNEI. The CDR3 is CASQNRGGASGTEAFF. The CDR3, as DNA: TGTGCCAGCCAGAATCGGGGGGGAGCTTCAGGGACTGAAGCTTTCTTT.

This chain connects TRBV7-6 to TRBJ2-7, with a possible D match to TRBD1 (6 bases). This CDR3 is 14 amino acids long. V lost 0 bases to trimming and J lost 5 bases, with 11 bases between them. Per germline, CDR1 SGHVS and CDR2 FNYEAQ. CDR3: CASSLAARGNEQYF. The CDR3 DNA is TGTGCCAGCAGCTTAGCGGCCAGGGGAAACGAGCAGTACTTC.

The rearrangement uses TRBV20-1 and TRBJ2-7, with D possibly TRBD2 on 6 matching bases. Trimming shortened V by 3 bases and J by 4 bases, and 13 bases separated the two germline ends. The V gene's germline CDR1 is DFQATT and CDR2 SNEGSKA (reference sequence). The CDR3 has 13 amino acids. The CDR3 region has the DNA TGCAGTGCTAGGCCCGGTGGGACTTACGAGCAGTACTTC. As protein: CSARPGGTYEQYF.

The rearrangement joins TRBV6-5 to TRBJ1-1; D remains ambiguous. The CDR3 extends over 15 amino acids. The V end was cut by 2 bases, the J end by 0 bases, with 10 bases between. CDR1 and CDR2 from the germline V gene are MNHEY and SVGAGI. CDR3 sequence: CASSYMLNLNTEAFF. The CDR3 coding sequence is TGTGCCAGCAGTTACATGCTGAACTTGAACACTGAAGCTTTCTTT.

The chain uses TRBV12-3 or TRBV12-4 and TRBJ1-4; TRBD1 agrees at 9 bases. This CDR3 spans 14 amino acids. Germline trimming cut 1 base from V and 6 bases from J; bases unmatched to any gene: 0. The CDR3 protein is CASSLGTGDEKLFF. The CDR3 coding sequence is TGTGCCAGCAGTTTAGGGACAGGGGATGAAAAACTGTTTTTT.